This T cell receptor (beta chain) was recorded in a study of cytomegalovirus exposure and HLA in healthy donors. PCR used 60 Vbeta primers and 13 Jbeta primers. Produced via immunoSEQ multiplex PCR; TCRdb's table is partial and in-frame only. This sample has about 82,000 clones, with approximately 79% found just once. Overall study findings and caveats: Solely CMV serostatus was available to characterize immune exposure. Researchers reported that a few CMV-associated chains were confirmed in vitro as CMV antigen-specific. Later work found that TCR association rates differed between HLA loci; DRB1 had the most and HLA-C the fewest.

Comments on this clone: Its target is not known. One end of the junction is discordant with germline, which a read error may explain.

The sample comprised PBMCs. The receptor was derived from a human donor in good health.

This chain's CDR3 is CASSDSRDANYGYPF. Written as DNA, the CDR3 is TGTGCCAGCAGTGACAGCAGGGATGCTAACTATGGCTACCCCTTC. The V gene is TRBV25-1, the J gene TRBJ1-2; a weak D match, TRBD1 (5 bases). The CDR3 has 15 amino acids. Per germline, CDR1 MGHDK and CDR2 SYGVNS.